This TCR beta chain comes out of a study of T cells in localized non-small cell lung cancer (TCRdb year 2020). Regarding the study in general: Comparing tumors with uninvolved tumor-adjacent lungs, the study looked at the T cell repertoires of 220 or so patients with early-stage NSCLC. The cohort was made up of around 250 treatment-naive NSCLC patients whose localized lung tumors had been resected. The mean age of the NSCLC patients was roughly 70 years, with 130 or so men and around 100 women. Results the study describes overall, beyond this receptor: Because the study design was exploratory, TCR variables were selected using unadjusted p-values without false-discovery rate correction. Higher blood T cell density associated with longer overall survival, while higher adjacent-lung clonality associated with shorter survival. The highest T cell clonality was observed in uninvolved tumor-adjacent lung, where clonality exceeded that of tumor, suggesting that antigenic responses were more focused in uninvolved tumor-adjacent lung. A median of approximately 50 of the top 100 tumor clones turned up in the paired uninvolved adjacent lung, and fewer than 35 of those clones also ranked among the top 100 of that same adjacent lung. Because multi-region tumor sequencing was not performed, intratumor heterogeneity could not be ruled out.

Comments on this clone: This clone's antigen is unknown. One base away there is no much larger clone; base qualities are not given.

At diagnosis, tumor, uninvolved tumor-adjacent lung and peripheral blood were collected and then preserved as a mix of FFPE and fresh-frozen material. Blood samples were analyzed as peripheral blood mononuclear cells for TCR repertoire profiling. V and J lose 4 bases and 9 bases, and a span of 11 bases separates them. CDR1 and CDR2 (SGHRS, YFSETQ) derive from the germline V gene. The CDR3 runs 12 residues from the cysteine to the phenylalanine. Only the CDR3 DNA is retained, 36 bases long and in frame from the first base. The immunoSEQ Assay was used to sequence TCR beta CDR3 regions from DNA. Regarding the original processing steps: To compute T cell density, TCR beta template counts were normalized to usable DNA, which was estimated by amplifying housekeeping genes. Richness was estimated with the preseqR package, extrapolating to 400,000 templates for PBMC samples and 120,000 templates for tissue samples. Clonality was defined as one minus Pielou's evenness. To identify tissue-enriched TCRs, differential abundance testing was run on productive amino-acid clonotypes with a minimum total count of 5 and an alpha of 0.1. The Jaccard Index and the Morisita Overlap Index were used to measure repertoire overlap between compartments. GLIPH grouped TCR beta CDR3s together with public tetramer-defined viral CDR3s, and a viral motif had to include at least three viral sequences and also show V-gene enrichment. What TCRdb holds here is the immuneACCESS table cut down to in-frame rearrangements. Part of the clones is not present; checked against another copy, under half of the missing clones reflect an unresolved V gene, and the others are unexplained. That table gives V, J and clone size, and the DNA gave D and trimming. This sample has about 25,000 clones in its table, and 70% to 90% of those were observed once. Together, the top ten hold around 6.1% of the sample.

The receptor was isolated from a male donor at least 60 years old with stage II squamous cell lung carcinoma. Here the chain combines TRBV5-1 and TRBJ2-1; matching of 5 bases hints at TRBD2 as the D gene. Sequenced here: peripheral blood, sampled before any cancer treatment. The encoded CDR3 is CASSGSGPEQFF. The sequenced DNA: TGCGCCAGCAGCGGAAGCGGTCCTGAGCAGTTCTTC. With all but the CDR3 taken from the reference TRBV5-1 and TRBJ2-1 genes, the full variable domain is: KAGVTQTPRYLIKTRGQQVTLSCSPISGHRSVSWYQQTPGQGLQFLFEYFSETQRNKGNFPGRFSGRQFSNSRSEMNVSTLELGDSALYLCASSGSGPEQFFGPGTRLTVL.